This TCR beta chain comes out of a study of response to subunit inactivated influenza vaccine. This clonotype was recorded a few times. The antigen is unknown. In germline, CDR1 is SGHAT, CDR2 FQNNGV. CDR3 length: 21 residues. Losses at the gene ends were 5 bases for V and 1 base for J; bases not matched to a gene: 20. Study-level findings and limits: After each seasonal influenza vaccination, few new T cells are recruited, the authors suggested.

TCRdb re-called the RT-PCR reads through MiXCR, storing one row per CDR3 protein. The sample contains 530,000 or so distinct CDR3 sequences, approximately 10% of which appear only once. This specimen consisted of PBMCs from blood, obtained on the day of vaccination. This chain links TRBV11-2 with TRBJ2-3; 11 bases match TRBD2. The receptor was derived from a man aged 50 to 59 who received an inactivated influenza vaccine. CDR3 residues: CASSPKDWLAGGPGGTDTQYF. CDR3 DNA: TGTGCCAGCAGCCCTAAGGACTGGCTAGCGGGAGGACCAGGTGGCACAGATACGCAGTATTTT.